This T cell receptor (beta chain) was documented in a study of vaccination effects on CD4 cells after COVID-19. The germline gives CDR1 LGHNT, CDR2 FRNRAP. This CDR3 contains 15 residues. Trimming took off 1 base at V and 1 base at J, with 10 bases between the two ends. The repertoire was sequenced with immunoSEQ multiplex PCR; TCRdb's copy has only in-frame clones and lacks some. The sample comprises 35,000 to 40,000 clones, about 60% of which are singletons, and about 15% rests with the top ten. Study results and caveats: Healthy vaccinees' vaccine-induced clones included only 1 of 255 cross-reacting with common cold coronaviruses.

Remarks on this clone: As yet, its antigen is unknown.

Sequencing followed a ViraFEST assay step that expanded antigen-specific CD4+ T cells with viral peptide pools. The culture ran for about 10 days, and then CD4+ T cells were isolated. None of these healthy vaccinees had been infected with SARS-CoV-2 before vaccination. Every well got two million PBMC, which were grown with around 11 IU/ml IL-2 and 8.5 to 10 ug/ml peptides. Half-medium changes using IL-2 medium occurred on days 3 and 7. The starting material was CD4+ T cells from PBMCs cultured with HCoV-OC43 spike peptides, obtained before COVID-19 vaccination. Subset specified: HCoV-OC43 spike overlapping peptide pool stimulation. The receptor comes from a human donor who received a COVID-19 vaccine. J is TRBJ2-5 and V is TRBV12-5; D possibly corresponds to TRBD1 (6 bases). CDR3 residues: CASGLGTVLQETQYF. The CDR3 DNA is TGTGCTAGTGGTTTGGGGACAGTCCTCCAAGAGACCCAGTACTTC.